This T cell receptor beta chain was sequenced during a study of CD8 T cell repertoires and HIV-1 epitope variants. At the level of the study: Equal numbers of autologous T cell-negative cells presented antigen to enriched T cells. Notes on the study in general: Of fewer than 10 antigen-specific beta clonotypes, six appeared to cross-react with escape variants.

This CDR3 spans 15 amino acids. Germline loops: CDR1 LGHNA, CDR2 YNFKEQ. J was trimmed by 5 bases and V by 3 bases; bases with no gene match: 7. Survey-depth immunoSEQ sequencing covered TCR beta CDR3 regions. The method was immunoSEQ multiplex PCR; TCRdb's version includes in-frame clones alone and lacks a portion of them. This sample has 4,500 to 6,000 clones; about 65% occur once, and the top ten carry less than 45%. Details on this clone: The antigen remains undetermined.

The specimen was cultured CD8+ T cells derived from PBMCs. The rearrangement links TRBV4-2 to TRBJ2-1, with TRBD2 matching over 7 bases. The TCR was taken from a male donor with HIV. The CDR3 bases are TGTGCCAGCAGCCACCTAGTTGGGGGGGACAATGAGCAGTTCTTC. Translated: CASSHLVGGDNEQFF.